Each of the 21 T cell receptor beta chains below was sequenced from the same sample in a study of T cell changes during pregnancy in multiple sclerosis. Measured with immunoSEQ multiplex PCR; TCRdb has only the in-frame clones, and not every one. The repertoire holds 35,000 to 45,000 clones, about 88% seen once, with roughly 4% in the top ten. The source material was CD8+ T cells from peripheral blood mononuclear cells, sampled in the first trimester of pregnancy. The receptors were sampled from a female donor with multiple sclerosis, enrolled in a pregnancy study.

The rearrangement links TRBV27 to TRBJ1-2, with 9 bases matching TRBD1. V gave up 6 bases and J gave up 6 bases; unmatched junction bases: 11. Germline assignment: CDR1 MNHEY and CDR2 SMNVEV (reference sequence). The CDR3 is 15 amino acids. This CDR3 reads CASSRDRAPWDGYTF. For the CDR3, the DNA is TGTGCCAGCAGCCGGGACAGGGCCCCCTGGGATGGCTACACCTTC.

This sequence joins TRBV15 and TRBJ1-1; 9 bases are a match to TRBD1. The V and J ends lost 8 bases and 1 base, in that order; junction bases with no gene match: 5. This CDR3 has 14 amino acids. The germline V gene has CDR1 LNHNV and CDR2 YYDKDF (reference sequence). The CDR3 spells CATSQTGGNTEAFF. Written as DNA, the CDR3 is TGTGCCACCTCTCAGACAGGGGGGAACACTGAAGCTTTCTTT.

This clone has just one count. The V and J genes are TRBV25-1 and TRBJ1-2; the D gene is possibly TRBD1 (5 bases). Germline CDR1 reads MGHDK; CDR2 reads SYGVNS. The CDR3 covers 16 residues. Trimming left V 0 bases short and J 8 bases short, with 19 bases between. This CDR3 reads CASSEYFTQGLGGYTF. The DNA for the CDR3 is TGTGCCAGCAGTGAATATTTTACCCAGGGCTTAGGAGGCTACACCTTC.

The genes are TRBV7-3 and TRBJ1-6; D uncertain. V was cut by 4 bases and J by 0 bases, with 4 bases left in between. This CDR3 has 14 amino acids. Germline CDR1 reads SGHTA; CDR2 reads FQGTGA. The CDR3 sequence: CASSSSSYNSPLHF. DNA for the CDR3: TGTGCCAGCAGCTCGAGCTCCTATAATTCACCCCTCCACTTT.

The chain is built from TRBV7-2 and TRBJ1-5; no definite D call. V was pared by 3 bases and J by 0 bases, with 9 bases between. Germline loops: CDR1 SGHTA, CDR2 FQGNSA. The CDR3 is 15 residues long. The CDR3: CASSFLTSSNQPQHF. The CDR3 DNA follows: TGTGCCAGCAGCTTCCTGACAAGTAGCAATCAGCCCCAGCATTTT.

The chain has TRBV20-1 and TRBJ1-2, with TRBD1 matching 8 bases. In germline, CDR1 is DFQATT, CDR2 SNEGSKA (reference sequence). V lost 3 bases, J lost 7 bases, and 1 base stayed unmatched. This CDR3 has 11 amino acids. CDR3 loop: CSARDRAGYTF. In nucleotides, the CDR3 is TGCAGTGCTAGGGACAGGGCTGGCTACACCTTC.

This sequence joins TRBV7-2 and TRBJ2-1; maybe TRBD2 (5 bases). Per germline, CDR1 SGHTA and CDR2 FQGNSA. This CDR3 region has 14 residues. Trimming cost V 4 bases and J 3 bases, with 10 bases left between them. The CDR3 DNA is TGTGCCAGCAGCTCTGAACGGGGCTACAATGAGCAGTTCTTC. Its translation is CASSSERGYNEQFF. The full variable domain, its missing parts supplied by reference TRBV7-2 and TRBJ2-1, is GAGVSQSPSNKVTEKGKDVELRCDPISGHTALYWYRQSLGQGLEFLIYFQGNSAPDKSGLPSDRFSAERTGGSVSTLTIQRTQQEDSAVYLCASSSERGYNEQFFGPGTRLTVL.

J is TRBJ2-7 and V is TRBV10-1, with 8 bases that match TRBD1. The germline V gene encodes CDR1 WNHNN and CDR2 SYGVQD (reference sequence). The CDR3 is made up of 16 amino acids. V was clipped by 7 bases and J by 6 bases; unmatched bases: 17. The CDR3 DNA is TGCGCCAGCAAGTTGACGACAAAGGCAGGGGGCAGCGAGCAGTACTTC. Translated: CASKLTTKAGGSEQYF.

The chain carries TRBV10-3 and TRBJ1-1; D is ambiguous. The CDR3 is 13 amino acids. Trimming cost V 2 bases and J 5 bases, with 9 bases left between them. Germline V gene sequence: CDR1 ENHRY, CDR2 SYGVKD. The CDR3 loop is CAISEGLYTEAFF. CDR3 in DNA: TGTGCCATCAGTGAGGGGCTTTATACTGAAGCTTTCTTT.

This rearrangement joins TRBV5-5 to TRBJ1-1, with D maybe TRBD1 (5 bases). Germline V gene data show CDR1 as SGHKS and CDR2 as YYEKEE (reference sequence). The CDR3 sequence is 14 residues long. Trimming took off 0 bases at V and 10 bases at J, with 16 bases between the two ends. CDR3 in amino acids: CASSLVQGGFGAFF. The CDR3 DNA follows: TGTGCCAGCAGCTTGGTCCAGGGCGGCTTTGGAGCTTTCTTT. The full variable domain, completed using reference TRBV5-5 and TRBJ1-1, is DAGVTQSPTHLIKTRGQQVTLRCSPISGHKSVSWYQQVLGQGPQFIFQYYEKEERGRGNFPDRFSARQFPNYSSELNVNALLLGDSALYLCASSLVQGGFGAFFGQGTRLTVV.

The genes are TRBV9 and TRBJ1-1, with a weak D call TRBD1 (5 bases). There are 15 residues in the CDR3. Per the germline V gene, CDR1 is SGDLS and CDR2 is YYNGEE. Trimming left V 0 bases short and J 5 bases short, with 14 bases between. CDR3 in DNA: TGTGCCAGCAGCGTAGAGGCCAGGGCGGTAACTGAAGCTTTCTTT. Its protein product is CASSVEARAVTEAFF. Full variable domain (rest looked up from reference TRBV9 and TRBJ1-1): DSGVTQTPKHLITATGQRVTLRCSPRSGDLSVYWYQQSLDQGLQFLIQYYNGEERAKGNILERFSAQQFPDLHSELNLSSLELGDSALYFCASSVEARAVTEAFFGQGTRLTVV.

The chain recombines TRBV7-8 with TRBJ1-2, with 7 positions matching TRBD1. This CDR3 is built from 13 residues. The V segment lost 8 bases and the J segment 4 bases; nucleotides outside the gene matches: 7. Germline V gene sequence: CDR1 SGHVS, CDR2 FQNEAQ. The CDR3 DNA reads as TGTGCCAGCGAGGGACAGAGGGGCTATGGCTACACCTTC. As protein: CASEGQRGYGYTF.

The chain is built from TRBV7-3 and TRBJ1-1, with D perhaps matching TRBD1 (5 bases). The CDR3 length is 13 residues. Germline V gene sequence: CDR1 SGHTA, CDR2 FQGTGA. V lost 5 bases and J lost 3, with 10 bases in between. CDR3 in DNA: TGTGCCAGCAGCGCAGGGCAGTACACTGAAGCTTTCTTT. It encodes CASSAGQYTEAFF.

The chain joins TRBV5-5 to TRBJ1-2; TRBD1 matches at 9 bases. The CDR3 loop spans 18 amino acids. Trimming cost V 4 bases and J 5 bases; bases outside gene matches: 18. Germline V lookup: CDR1 SGHKS, CDR2 YYEKEE (reference sequence). The CDR3 is CASSPRGTGPSQKYGYTF. The DNA for the CDR3 is TGTGCCAGCAGCCCGAGGGGGACAGGGCCCTCCCAAAAGTATGGCTACACCTTC. The entire variable domain, with the rest obtained from reference TRBV5-5 and TRBJ1-2, is as follows: DAGVTQSPTHLIKTRGQQVTLRCSPISGHKSVSWYQQVLGQGPQFIFQYYEKEERGRGNFPDRFSARQFPNYSSELNVNALLLGDSALYLCASSPRGTGPSQKYGYTFGSGTRLTVV.

CDR3 sequence (DNA): TGTGCCATAGCCGTCCGGGCAGGGCTCCACACTGAAGCTTTCTTT. Amino acids: CAIAVRAGLHTEAFF. The chain combines TRBV11-2 with TRBJ1-1, with D possibly matching TRBD1 (5 bases). Trimming took off 10 bases at V and 3 bases at J, with 21 bases between the two ends. Germline CDR1 SGHAT, CDR2 FQNNGV. The CDR3 spans 15 residues.

V and J are TRBV10-3 and TRBJ2-7, with 9 bases that match TRBD1. With V trimmed by 8 bases and J by 5 bases, 4 bases remained unmatched. The CDR3 is made up of 12 amino acids. Looked up from germline, CDR1 is ENHRY and CDR2 is SYGVKD. The CDR3 sequence: CAIWTGANEQYF. The CDR3 region has the DNA TGTGCCATCTGGACAGGGGCGAACGAGCAGTACTTC.

This CDR3 reads CASSFSQGTDGELFF. In nucleotides, the CDR3 is TGTGCCAGCAGCTTCTCTCAGGGGACAGACGGGGAGCTGTTTTTT. The chain is built from TRBV7-9 and TRBJ2-2; 7 bases fit TRBD1. Unmatched junction bases numbered 8, after V lost 3 bases and J lost 7 bases. Germline CDR1 and CDR2: SEHNR and FQNEAQ (reference sequence). The CDR3 totals 15 residues.

The genes are TRBV9 and TRBJ2-3; 8 nucleotides align to TRBD2. With 2 bases clipped from V and 0 bases from J, the junction kept 14 bases outside the gene matches. The CDR3 covers 19 residues. Germline CDR1 reads SGDLS; CDR2 reads YYNGEE. CDR3 sequence reads: CASSVPLGGGTQSTDTQYF. In nucleotides, the CDR3 is TGTGCCAGCAGCGTCCCTTTGGGCGGGGGGACCCAAAGCACAGATACGCAGTATTTT.

This chain joins TRBV11-2 and TRBJ1-1; the match to TRBD1 covers 9 bases. The CDR3 extends over 15 amino acids. Per the germline V gene, CDR1 is SGHAT and CDR2 is FQNNGV. Trimming removed 4 bases from V and 1 base from J; junction bases left unmatched: 4. CDR3 residues: CASSSGQGPNTEAFF. CDR3 nucleotide sequence: TGTGCCAGCAGCTCCGGACAGGGGCCGAACACTGAAGCTTTCTTT.

This clone was detected a few times. V and J are TRBV14 and TRBJ2-5; no clear D. Germline-derived CDR1 and CDR2 are SGHDN and FVKESK. This CDR3 has 14 amino acids. The germline V and J ends were trimmed by 5 bases and 0 bases, with 10 bases remaining between them. The CDR3 DNA reads TGTGCCAGCAGCGATCCCCGGTACCAAGAGACCCAGTACTTC. Amino acid sequence: CASSDPRYQETQYF.

The J gene is TRBJ2-1, the V gene TRBV9; the match to TRBD2 covers 11 bases. The V gene end was trimmed by 4 bases and the J gene end by 2 bases; junction bases not matched to a gene: 5. The CDR3 runs to 16 residues. The germline V gene has CDR1 SGDLS and CDR2 YYNGEE. CDR3 bases: TGTGCCAGCAGCACTTTGACTAGCGGGGCCTACAATGAGCAGTTCTTC. This translates into CASSTLTSGAYNEQFF. Together with reference TRBV9 and TRBJ2-1, the CDR3 gives the full variable domain: DSGVTQTPKHLITATGQRVTLRCSPRSGDLSVYWYQQSLDQGLQFLIQYYNGEERAKGNILERFSAQQFPDLHSELNLSSLELGDSALYFCASSTLTSGAYNEQFFGPGTRLTVL.